A selection of T cell receptor beta chains follows, all from one sample in a study of T cells after posttransplantation cyclophosphamide. Sequencing used immunoSEQ multiplex PCR; TCRdb keeps in-frame clones, though not all of them. The sample has under 3,500 clones, about 80% seen once. Sequencing was carried out using CD8+ T cells sorted from bone marrow. These receptors were collected from an older woman in good health, CMV-negative, and a related stem cell transplant donor. Each CDR3 is given with its conserved first and last residue. D genes are given only for firm matches. Size values are once, few and many counts, or a class for expanded clones, and some rows have none.

>TRBJ2-3|TRBD1|TRBV5-1|15|NA
TGCGCCAGCAGCTTCAGGGCGGACAGGGTTGCTACGCAGTATTTT
CASSFRADRVATQYF
>TRBJ1-4|NA|TRBV9|15|NA
TGTGCCAGCAGCGCCACCGGGACACCCCTTGAAAAACTGTTTTTT
CASSATGTPLEKLFF
>TRBJ2-1|TRBD2|TRBV9|15|NA
TGTGCCAGCAGCGTGGGGGGACTAGATGGCAATGAGCAGTTCTTC
CASSVGGLDGNEQFF
>TRBJ2-6|NA|TRBV4-1|16|once
NA
CASSQEWGSGANVLTF
>TRBJ2-1|TRBD1|TRBV7-3|15|NA
TGTGCCAGCAGCTTGGGGACAGGGATCGGGAATGAGCAGTTCTTC
CASSLGTGIGNEQFF
>TRBJ2-7|TRBD1|TRBV7-8|14|few
TGTGCCAGCAGCATCGGGACAGGGATGCACGAGCAGTACTTC
CASSIGTGMHEQYF
>TRBJ2-1|TRBD2|TRBV13|17|NA
TGTGCCAGCAGTTTAGTTAGCGGGGTCCTCTCCTACAATGAGCAGTTCTTC
CASSLVSGVLSYNEQFF
>TRBJ2-2|NA|TRBV7-9|15|NA
TGTGCCAGCAGCTTAGTGCACAGCCTCACCGGGGAGCTGTTTTTT
CASSLVHSLTGELFF
>TRBJ2-1|NA|TRBV21-1|17|NA
TGTGCCAGCAGCAAAAAGCCGGGACTAGCCGGAGGGTTAGAGCAGTTCTTC
CASSKKPGLAGGLEQFF
>TRBJ2-1|TRBD1|TRBV4-3|15|NA
TGCGCCAGCAGCGAGGACAGGGCGATGGAGGGTGAGCAGTTCTTC
CASSEDRAMEGEQFF
>TRBJ1-1|NA|TRBV14|14|once
TGTGCCAGCAGCCTTGGTCCGGGGAGCACTGAAGCTTTCTTT
CASSLGPGSTEAFF
>TRBJ2-3|TRBD2|TRBV5-6|17|NA
TGTGCCAGCAGCACCCAGCCCTTTCTAGCGGCCACAGATACGCAGTATTTT
CASSTQPFLAATDTQYF